The 25 T cell receptor beta chains given below trace back to one sample, sequenced in a study of liver allograft versus peripheral blood T cells. Study-level background: T cell receptor repertoires in transplanted livers were compared with those in recipients' peripheral blood.

TCRdb re-analysed the reads in MiXCR, keeping a single row per CDR3 protein. In the table there are 1,500 to 2,000 distinct CDR3 sequences, 15% to 20% of which are singletons. The receptors derive from a human patient who had a liver transplant. Some of these T cells may belong to the graft donor.

V usage is TRBV20-1 and J usage is TRBJ1-5, with D tentatively TRBD1 (6 bases). CDR1 DFQATT and CDR2 SNEGSKA come from the germline V gene (reference sequence). V lost 5 bases and J lost 3, with 14 bases in between. The CDR3 runs 14 residues. The CDR3 bases are TGCAGTGCTCAAAGACAGGCGCTCAATCAGCCCCAGCATTTT. Translating gives CSAQRQALNQPQHF.

Sample share makes this clonotype medium-sized. The chain combines TRBV5-5 with TRBJ2-7, with 7 bases that match TRBD1. This CDR3 has 15 amino acids. Germline trimming cut 0 bases from V and 4 bases from J; bases unmatched to any gene: 7. Per germline, CDR1 SGHKS and CDR2 YYEKEE (reference sequence). The CDR3: CASSLVEGALYEQYF. CDR3 in DNA: TGTGCCAGCAGCTTGGTAGAGGGGGCTCTATACGAGCAGTACTTC.

This clonotype is judged large. The V call is TRBV19, the J call TRBJ1-5, with a tentative D call TRBD1 (5 bases). The CDR3 extends over 15 amino acids. Germline CDR1 LNHDA, CDR2 SQIVND (reference sequence). Trimming pared 3 bases from V and 6 bases from J, leaving 15 bases between. CDR3 DNA: TGTGCCAGTAGTATTGGTCGGCAGGGACGTCAGCCCCAGCATTTT. Its translation is CASSIGRQGRQPQHF.

Judged by abundance, this clonotype is medium-sized. This chain's CDR3 is CASSILGSPEGAYEQYF. CDR3 DNA: TGTGCCAGTAGTATTTTGGGGTCGCCGGAGGGGGCTTACGAGCAGTACTTC. The V call is TRBV19, the J call TRBJ2-7; D might be TRBD1 (7 bases). This CDR3 region has 17 residues. CDR1 LNHDA and CDR2 SQIVND come from the germline V gene (reference sequence). V was shortened by 3 bases and J by 4 bases, with 22 bases between the two germline ends.

Relative to its sample, this clonotype is medium-sized. V usage is TRBV20-1 and J usage is TRBJ2-1, with TRBD2 matching 7 bases. Trimming cost V 0 bases and J 6 bases; bases outside gene matches: 8. The CDR3 is 15 residues long. CDR1 is DFQATT and CDR2 is SNEGSKA in the germline V gene (reference sequence). CDR3 nucleotides: TGCAGTGCTAGAGATAGGACTCCGGGGGGCAATGAGCAGTTCTTC. Translated, it gives CSARDRTPGGNEQFF.

By share of the sample, this clonotype is large. The genes are TRBV10-3 and TRBJ1-4, with a tentative D call TRBD1 (6 bases). The germline V and J ends were trimmed by 3 bases and 5 bases, with 10 bases remaining between them. CDR1 is ENHRY and CDR2 is SYGVKD in the germline V gene. The CDR3 sequence is 14 residues long. CDR3 sequence reads: CAISDGQGNEKLFF. The CDR3 region has the DNA TGTGCCATCAGTGATGGGCAGGGGAATGAAAAACTGTTTTTT.

CDR3 in amino acids: CASSDEVIYNSPLHF. The CDR3 coding sequence is TGTGCCAGCAGTGACGAGGTCATCTATAATTCACCCCTCCACTTT. The rearrangement links TRBV2 to TRBJ1-6; D not resolved. The CDR3 has 15 amino acids. From germline, CDR1 is SNHLY and CDR2 FYNNEI. Trimming removed 3 bases from V and 3 bases from J, with 9 bases in between.

This clonotype is categorized as medium-sized (0.01 to 0.1%). The V call is TRBV5-4, the J call TRBJ2-1; D gene unclear. From germline, CDR1 is SGHNT and CDR2 YYREEE (reference sequence). This CDR3 is built from 16 residues. Trimming took off 1 base at V and 5 bases at J, with 16 bases between the two ends. The CDR3 DNA reads TGTGCCAGCAGCTTGTCGTACCTGCTCACAAACAATGAGCAGTTCTTC. It codes for CASSLSYLLTNNEQFF.

This clonotype is deemed medium-sized. The J gene is TRBJ1-5, the V gene TRBV20-1; D unclear. The germline V gene encodes CDR1 DFQATT and CDR2 SNEGSKA (reference sequence). Trimming shortened V by 3 bases and J by 1 base, and 10 bases separated the two germline ends. The CDR3 is 14 residues long. CDR3 region: CSASLISSNQPQHF. As DNA, the CDR3 is TGCAGTGCTAGTTTGATTTCAAGCAATCAGCCCCAGCATTTT.

By share of the sample, this clonotype is medium-sized (0.01 to 0.1%). CDR3 bases: TGCAGTGCTCTTTTTCGGACAGGGTCTACCGGGGAGCTGTTTTTT. Its protein product is CSALFRTGSTGELFF. The chain has TRBV20-1 and TRBJ2-2, with 8 bases fitting TRBD1. Trimming cost V 5 bases and J 5 bases; bases outside gene matches: 10. The CDR3 contains 15 residues. CDR1 is DFQATT, CDR2 SNEGSKA, per germline (reference sequence).

This clonotype was detected many times. The J gene is TRBJ2-2, the V gene TRBV25-1, with 13 bases matching TRBD2. The trim removed 5 bases at V and 7 bases at J, leaving 7 bases unmatched. The germline V gene encodes CDR1 MGHDK and CDR2 SYGVNS. The CDR3 is 16 residues long. Here the CDR3 reads CASSPTSGRANGELFF. CDR3 nucleotide sequence: TGTGCCAGCAGTCCAACTAGCGGGAGGGCCAACGGGGAGCTGTTTTTT.

This clonotype rates as large. The chain joins TRBV6-5 to TRBJ1-6; weak D call: TRBD1 (6 bases). V lost 9 bases and J lost 7, with 22 bases in between. CDR1 and CDR2 (germline): MNHEY, SVGAGI. The CDR3 has 16 amino acids. CDR3 residues: CASSGGRRTLNSPLHF. DNA of the CDR3: TGTGCCAGTAGTGGGGGCCGAAGGACTTTAAATTCACCCCTCCACTTT.

This clonotype is large (0.1 to 1%) in the sample. The rearrangement links TRBV20-1 to TRBJ2-7, with D perhaps TRBD1 or TRBD2 (5 bases each). Trimming shortened V by 7 bases and J by 3 bases, and 19 bases separated the two germline ends. The CDR3 extends over 14 amino acids. CDR1 is DFQATT, CDR2 SNEGSKA, per germline (reference sequence). As DNA, the CDR3 is TGCAGTGATCGCCCGGTTGGGACCCACTACGAGCAGTACTTC. Its translation is CSDRPVGTHYEQYF.

By share of the sample, this clonotype is medium-sized. The chain recombines TRBV6-5 with TRBJ2-5; D remains unclear. Between the trimmed V and J ends, which lost 6 bases and 5 bases, there was a span of 13 bases. Germline assignment: CDR1 MNHEY and CDR2 SVGAGI. CDR3 length: 13 amino acids. This CDR3 is CASSGSGTETQYF. The CDR3 DNA reads TGTGCCAGCAGCGGGTCAGGTACCGAGACCCAGTACTTC.

This clonotype appeared many times. This clone may be a read error of a much larger clone one base away. V and J are TRBV15 and TRBJ1-6; D remains unclear. Germline V gene data show CDR1 as LNHNV and CDR2 as YYDKDF (reference sequence). This CDR3 region has 14 residues. The CDR3 is CVTSRDISGSPLHF. The DNA for the CDR3 is TGTGTCACCAGCAGAGATATAAGCGGTTCACCCCTCCACTTT.

By share of the sample, this clonotype is medium-sized. The J gene is TRBJ2-7, the V gene TRBV15, with a tentative D call TRBD1 (6 bases). The V gene's germline CDR1 is LNHNV and CDR2 YYDKDF (reference sequence). The CDR3 spans 15 residues. Trimming shortened V by 6 bases and J by 0 bases, and 15 bases separated the two germline ends. The CDR3 sequence: CATRDSDRSSYEQYF. CDR3 coding DNA: TGTGCCACCAGGGACTCAGACAGGAGCTCCTACGAGCAGTACTTC.

Judged by abundance, this clonotype is large. The rearrangement links TRBV28 to TRBJ1-6; 7 bases match TRBD1. The J segment lost 7 bases and the V segment lost 6 bases, leaving 6 bases of the junction unmatched. Germline CDR1 MDHEN, CDR2 SYDVKM. This CDR3 region has 14 residues. The CDR3 protein is CASSLGQSNSPLHF. The CDR3 nucleotides read TGTGCCAGCAGCTTGGGACAGAGCAATTCACCCCTCCACTTT.

By sample fraction, this clonotype is medium-sized. The rearrangement uses TRBV7-2 and TRBJ2-1, with 7 nucleotides matching TRBD2. V shed 5 bases and J 7 bases; nucleotides not matched to a gene: 8. The CDR3 spans 14 residues. Germline assignment: CDR1 SGHTA and CDR2 FQGNSA. Here the CDR3 DNA reads TGTGCCAGCAGCCTAAGCGGGGCCTCTAATGAGCAGTTCTTC. This encodes CASSLSGASNEQFF.

This clonotype is classed as large. This chain connects TRBV13 to TRBJ1-2; 8 bases line up with TRBD1. This CDR3 contains 14 residues. Per the germline V gene, CDR1 is PRHDT and CDR2 is FYEKMQ (reference sequence). The V gene end was trimmed by 5 bases and the J gene end by 8 bases; junction bases not matched to a gene: 10. The CDR3 loop reads CASSQGQAARGYTF. The CDR3 DNA sequence: TGTGCCAGCAGCCAGGGACAGGCCGCGCGGGGCTACACCTTC.

This clonotype is large. The rearrangement uses TRBV5-6 and TRBJ1-2; a weak D match, TRBD1 (5 bases). The germline V and J ends were trimmed by 1 base and 5 bases, with 24 bases remaining between them. CDR3 size: 18 residues. CDR1 SGHDT and CDR2 YYEEEE come from the germline V gene. For the CDR3, the DNA is TGTGCCAGCAGCTTGCGAGTAATCATCGGGGGATCAAATTATGGCTACACCTTC. Protein sequence: CASSLRVIIGGSNYGYTF.

This clonotype is deemed medium-sized (0.01 to 0.1%). This chain uses TRBV10-3 with TRBJ1-4; TRBD1 matches at 7 bases. Germline assignment: CDR1 ENHRY and CDR2 SYGVKD. The CDR3 is 13 amino acids. CDR3 amino acids: CPSGTVPNEKLFF. For the CDR3, the DNA is TGTCCCTCCGGGACAGTCCCTAATGAAAAACTGTTTTTT.

In this sample, this clonotype turned up once. A far larger clone is off by one base, so a read error is likely. V usage is TRBV29-1 and J usage is TRBJ2-7; tentative D call: TRBD2 (5 bases). From germline, CDR1 is SQVTM and CDR2 ANQGSEA. The V end was cut by 7 bases, the J end by 7 bases, with 20 bases between. CDR3 length: 13 residues. The CDR3 loop reads CSGARGTFNEQYF. CDR3 nucleotides: TGCAGCGGGGCCCGGGGTACCTTCAATGAGCAGTACTTC.

By share, this clonotype ranks as medium-sized (0.01 to 0.1%). V and J are TRBV6-6 and TRBJ1-6; D unclear. The CDR3 loop spans 17 amino acids. Trimming removed 2 bases at V and 0 bases at J, with 11 bases between. Germline V gives CDR1 MNHNY, CDR2 SVGAGI (reference sequence). The CDR3 DNA is TGTGCCAGCAGTTACGCGGGGAGGAGCTCCTATAATTCACCCCTCCACTTT. It is translated as CASSYAGRSSYNSPLHF.

On this clonotype: A read error is the likely source, as a far larger clone sits one nucleotide away. The V call is TRBV6-5, the J call TRBJ1-3; maybe TRBD1 (6 bases). V was clipped by 6 bases and J by 3 bases, with 12 bases between them. This CDR3 comprises 14 residues. CDR1 MNHEY and CDR2 SVGAGI come from the germline V gene. The CDR3, as DNA: TGTGCCAGCAGAATGACAGGTTATGGAAACACCATATATTTT. Amino acids: CASRMTGYGNTIYF.

By its share, this clonotype is medium-sized. This chain uses TRBV20-1 with TRBJ2-1; 7 bases agree with TRBD1. V was clipped by 5 bases and J by 7 bases; unmatched bases: 8. Germline V gene data show CDR1 as DFQATT and CDR2 as SNEGSKA (reference sequence). This CDR3 comprises 13 residues. CDR3 amino acids: CSADRQGRNEQFF. The DNA of the CDR3 is TGCAGTGCTGATCGACAGGGCAGGAATGAGCAGTTCTTC.